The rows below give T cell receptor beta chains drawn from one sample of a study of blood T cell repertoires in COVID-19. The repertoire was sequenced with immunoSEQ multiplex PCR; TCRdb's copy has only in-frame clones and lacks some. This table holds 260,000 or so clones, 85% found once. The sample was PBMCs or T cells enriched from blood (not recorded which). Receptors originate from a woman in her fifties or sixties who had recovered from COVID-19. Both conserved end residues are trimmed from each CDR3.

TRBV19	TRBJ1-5	ASSGQHSNQPQH
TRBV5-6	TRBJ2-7	ASSLGPLGAYEQY
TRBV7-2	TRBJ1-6	ASSLALPGQSNSPLH
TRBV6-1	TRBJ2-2	ASSGGSGSFYTGELF
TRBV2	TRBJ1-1	ASRTGARGTEAF
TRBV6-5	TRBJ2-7	AAVRTGTTYEQY
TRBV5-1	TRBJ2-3	ASSLVGDSTDTQY
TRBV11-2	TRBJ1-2	ASSLAGQGANGYT
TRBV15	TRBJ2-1	ATNRGRGASYNEQF
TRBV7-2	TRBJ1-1	ASTWGTGMNTEAF
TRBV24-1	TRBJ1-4	ATSDSAQGVQTTNEKLF
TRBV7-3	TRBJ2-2	ASSPRTGNTGELF
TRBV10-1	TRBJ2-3	ASSQPGENTDTQY
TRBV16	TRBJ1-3	ASSRTAGNTIY
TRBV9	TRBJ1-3	ASSDYRGSSGNTIY
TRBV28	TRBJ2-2	ASTSHSNTGELF
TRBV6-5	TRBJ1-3	ASSYYSGSSGNTIY
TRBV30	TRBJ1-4	AWKGTVGEKLF
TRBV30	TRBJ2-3	AWSGGRKSTDTQY
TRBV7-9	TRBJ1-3	ASSPPVQGVSGNTIY
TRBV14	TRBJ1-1	ASSQEPATANTEAF
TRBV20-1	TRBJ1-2	SARDFGEGT
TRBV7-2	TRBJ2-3	ASSLVGSLAGVGDTQY
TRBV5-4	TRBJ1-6	ASSSPGQGLVDNSPLH
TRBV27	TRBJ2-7	ASSMTGVRYEQY
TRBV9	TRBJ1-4	ASSLNRGANEKLF
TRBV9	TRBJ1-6	ASSEQGAQNSPLH
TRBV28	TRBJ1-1	ASAGNTEAF
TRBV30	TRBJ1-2	AWSLTGNYGYT
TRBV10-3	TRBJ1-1	AISLTGRGDTEAF
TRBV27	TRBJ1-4	ASSSLGTVNEKLF
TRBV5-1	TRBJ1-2	ASSPRTDRSGGYT
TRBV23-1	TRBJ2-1	ASSQVCRYYNEQF
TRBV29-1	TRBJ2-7	SGISGNSYEQY
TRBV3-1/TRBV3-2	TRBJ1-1	ASSLRGQGARSAF
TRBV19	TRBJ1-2	ASMPGRNYGYT
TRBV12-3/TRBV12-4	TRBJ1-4	ASSPGVEKLF
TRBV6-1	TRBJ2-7	ASSDPGQGLGEQY
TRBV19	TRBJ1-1	ASSREGQGEAF
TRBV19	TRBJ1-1	ASSTQGGTEAF
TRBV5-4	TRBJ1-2	ASSAKGARGGYT
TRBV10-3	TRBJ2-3	ATLASGSTDTQY
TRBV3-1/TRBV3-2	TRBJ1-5	ASSTAGGNQPQH
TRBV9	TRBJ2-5	ASSAGGSNTQY
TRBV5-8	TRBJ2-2	ASSPRDRGYTGELF
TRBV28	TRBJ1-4	ASSPTGLSNEKLF
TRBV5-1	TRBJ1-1	ASSLRGMNTEAF
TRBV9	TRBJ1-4	ASSAKQGRNEKLF
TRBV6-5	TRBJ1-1	ASSYGGGATEAF
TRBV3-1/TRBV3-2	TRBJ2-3	ASTGSSDTQY
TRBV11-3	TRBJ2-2	ASSPVRGNTGELF
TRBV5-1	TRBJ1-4	ASSSNRQGREKLF
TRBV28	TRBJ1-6	ASSPRQTNSPLH
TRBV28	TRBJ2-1	ASTLRGLSSYNEQF
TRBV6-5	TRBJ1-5	ASSPWDRSNQPQH
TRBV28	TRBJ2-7	ASSRGISTYEQY
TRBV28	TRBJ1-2	ASSFTGFSGYT
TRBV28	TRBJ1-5	ASSFYSRDNQPQH
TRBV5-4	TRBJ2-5	ASSGPADYQETQY
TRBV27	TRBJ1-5	ASSLTGGRQPQH